This T cell receptor (beta chain) was profiled in a study of T cells in localized non-small cell lung cancer (dated by TCRdb to 2020 to 2021). Regarding the complete study: T cell repertoires of approximately 250 early-stage NSCLC patients were analyzed, with tumors being compared against uninvolved tumor-adjacent lungs. The cohort was made up of hundreds of treatment-naive NSCLC patients whose localized lung tumors had been resected. A mean age of around 66 years was recorded for the NSCLC patients, of whom more than 120 were male and 90 to 110 were female.

The paper as a whole reports these results and caveats: A median of about 53 of the top 100 tumor clones were detected in paired uninvolved adjacent lung, and 25 to 35 of these tumor clones were also found among the top 100 clones of the paired uninvolved adjacent lung. Because multi-region tumor sequencing was not done, intratumor heterogeneity could not be ruled out. The highest T cell clonality was observed in uninvolved tumor-adjacent lung, where clonality exceeded that of tumor, suggesting that antigenic responses were more focused in uninvolved tumor-adjacent lung. Higher T cell density in blood was associated with longer overall survival, whereas higher clonality in adjacent lung was associated with shorter survival. Because of the exploratory design, TCR variables were selected using unadjusted p-values without false-discovery rate correction.

Taken from cysteine to phenylalanine, the CDR3 has 14 residues. The DNA shown is the 42-base CDR3, in frame from base 1. Here V drops 5 bases and J drops 6 bases, and the junction holds 9 bases not matched to any gene. The germline V gene sets CDR1 to MNHEY and CDR2 to SVGAGI. At diagnosis, tumor, uninvolved tumor-adjacent lung and peripheral blood were collected and then preserved as a mix of FFPE and fresh-frozen material. For TCR repertoire profiling, blood samples were analyzed as peripheral blood mononuclear cells. The immunoSEQ Assay was used to sequence TCR beta CDR3 regions from DNA. As for the authors' bioinformatics: To compute T cell density, TCR beta template counts were normalized to usable DNA, which was estimated by amplifying housekeeping genes. Using the preseqR package, richness was estimated by extrapolating to 120,000 templates for tissue samples and 400,000 templates for PBMC samples. Clonality was defined by subtracting Pielou's evenness from one. Tissue-enriched TCRs were identified through differential abundance testing performed on productive amino-acid clonotypes, with a minimum total count of 5 and an alpha of 0.1. The Jaccard Index and the Morisita Overlap Index were used to measure how much the repertoires overlapped between compartments. GLIPH grouped TCR beta CDR3s together with public tetramer-defined viral CDR3s, and a viral motif had to include at least three viral sequences and also show V-gene enrichment. TCRdb carries this immuneACCESS record with in-frame sequences only. Its versions omit some clonotypes, under half of them owing to an unresolved V gene in the studies checked, with the rest unexplained. Clone size and V and J calls were adopted from that table, with D and trimming inferred from the DNA. The sample includes about 12,000 clones, with around four fifths observed a single time. The top ten clonotypes cover approximately 19% of the sample.

For this clone: It has no known antigen specificity. Base-call qualities are not available, and no considerably larger clone is one nucleotide away.

The chain is encoded by TRBV6-5 joined to TRBJ2-7; TRBD2 matches 8 bases in the middle. The receptor was isolated from a male donor at least 60 years old with stage I lung adenocarcinoma. This specimen consisted of peripheral blood, obtained before any cancer treatment. CDR3 reads: CASSTGRGSFEQYF. The nucleotides are TGTGCCAGCAGTACCGGGAGGGGGTCATTCGAGCAGTACTTC.